These T cell receptor beta chains were read from a single sample in a study of shared clonotypes between healthy human individuals. The repertoire was sequenced with immunoSEQ multiplex PCR; TCRdb's copy has only in-frame clones and lacks some. The sample shows about 730,000 clones, roughly two thirds of them seen only once. Sequencing input: memory CD4+ T cells sorted from blood. These receptors all come from a woman in her twenties or thirties in good health. Each CDR3 is given with its conserved first and last residue. D genes are given only for firm matches. The size entry is marked missing in some rows and otherwise reads once, few, many or a size class.

size,D,J,V,DNA,CDR3
NA,TRBD2,TRBJ2-7,TRBV7-7,TGTGCCAGCAGCATTGGACTAGCGGGAGTAAACGAGCAGTACTTC,CASSIGLAGVNEQYF
NA,NA,TRBJ2-3,TRBV7-3,TGTGCCAGCAGCTTAATGTCTACCCGCACAGATACGCAGTATTTT,CASSLMSTRTDTQYF
NA,TRBD1,TRBJ1-2,TRBV9,TGTGCCAGCAGCGCGGATGGGGACAGCCTCAATGGCTACACCTTC,CASSADGDSLNGYTF
NA,NA,TRBJ1-4,TRBV18,TGTGCCAGCTCACCACCGTCGACGGAAAATGAAAAACTGTTTTTT,CASSPPSTENEKLFF
NA,TRBD2,TRBJ2-7,TRBV28,TGTGCCAGCAGTTACTCGAGACTAGCGGGAGAGCAGTACTTC,CASSYSRLAGEQYF
once,NA,TRBJ2-7,TRBV30,TGTGCCTGGAGTGTGTCACTAAAATACGAGCAGTACTTC,CAWSVSLKYEQYF
NA,NA,TRBJ2-7,TRBV4-1,TGCGCCAGCAGCCCCTGGACAGAGGTAGTCTACGAGCAGTACTTC,CASSPWTEVVYEQYF
NA,NA,TRBJ1-1,TRBV5-4,TGTGCCAGCAGCCCCTCTGCGGGGCGGGGCACTGAAGCTTTCTTT,CASSPSAGRGTEAFF
NA,TRBD2,TRBJ2-1,TRBV5-1,TGCGCCAGCAGCTTGGTCCCCCTAGCGGGAGGCCACAATGAGCAGTTCTTC,CASSLVPLAGGHNEQFF
NA,NA,TRBJ2-3,TRBV10-1,TGCGCCAGCAGTGACAGGTCTTCCAGCACAGATACGCAGTATTTT,CASSDRSSSTDTQYF
NA,TRBD2,TRBJ2-4,TRBV10-1,TGCGCCAGCAGTGAGGCCACTAGCGCGACGGACATTCAGTACTTC,CASSEATSATDIQYF
NA,TRBD2,TRBJ2-5,TRBV7-9,TGTGCCAGCAGCTTAATCGCGGGACTAGCGACAGAGACCCAGTACTTC,CASSLIAGLATETQYF
NA,NA,TRBJ2-1,TRBV4-2,TGTGCCAGCAGCCAAGAAGCGGGCCGGGATGAGCAGTTCTTC,CASSQEAGRDEQFF
NA,NA,TRBJ1-2,TRBV28,TGTGCCAGCAGTCTCCACTCGGGCCCATCGTATGGCTACACCTTC,CASSLHSGPSYGYTF
NA,TRBD1,TRBJ1-3,TRBV7-9,TGTGCCAGCAGCTATCCCGCCGGGACAGGGCAAGACTTT,CASSYPAGTGQDF
few,TRBD1,TRBJ2-2,TRBV5-1,TGCGCCAGCAGGATCCAGGGGGTCGCGAACACCGGGGAGCTGTTTTTT,CASRIQGVANTGELFF
once,TRBD2,TRBJ2-7,TRBV5-1,TGCGCCAGCAGCGTGGGACTAGCGGCCTCTGTCTACGAGCAGTACTTC,CASSVGLAASVYEQYF
NA,NA,TRBJ2-7,TRBV10-3,TGTGCCATCACTGACAGCTACGAGCAGTACTTC,CAITDSYEQYF
few,TRBD1,TRBJ2-3,TRBV27,TGTGCCAGCAGTTTGTGGACAGGAGCTAAAGATACGCAGTATTTT,CASSLWTGAKDTQYF
NA,TRBD1,TRBJ2-6,TRBV11-2,TGTGCCAGCGCAGGGACAGGGGTCGTCTCTGGGGCCAACGTCCTGACTTTC,CASAGTGVVSGANVLTF
few,NA,TRBJ2-1,TRBV25-1,TGTGCCAGCAGTGCCCTTCTAGGGGGTGAGCAGTTCTTC,CASSALLGGEQFF
NA,NA,TRBJ1-1,TRBV28,TGTGCCAGCAGTTTGGAAGGGGCAGTTTATAACACTGAAGCTTTCTTT,CASSLEGAVYNTEAFF
once,TRBD2,TRBJ2-7,TRBV6-4,TGTGCCAGCGGAATAGCGGGACCCGCCTACGAGCAGTACTTC,CASGIAGPAYEQYF
NA,NA,TRBJ1-1,TRBV6-4,TGTGCCAGCAGTGTCAAGGCGAACACTGAAGCTTTCTTT,CASSVKANTEAFF
NA,TRBD2,TRBJ2-7,TRBV9,TGTGCCAGCAGCGTAGGTGCTAGCGGGACCTCCGAGCAGTACTTC,CASSVGASGTSEQYF
NA,TRBD1,TRBJ2-6,TRBV18,TGTGCCAGCTCAGGACAGGGGACCGGGGCCAACGTCCTGACTTTC,CASSGQGTGANVLTF
NA,NA,TRBJ2-2,TRBV4-1,TGCGCCAGCAGCAAGAGGGCCTTAAGTGACACCGGGGAGCTGTTTTTT,CASSKRALSDTGELFF
few,TRBD1,TRBJ2-2,TRBV5-1,TGCGCCAGCAGCTTGACAGGGGGTAACGGGGAGCTGTTTTTT,CASSLTGGNGELFF
NA,TRBD2,TRBJ2-2,TRBV5-1,TGCGCCAGCAGCTTCGCGACTAGCGGGGTCACCGGGGAGCTGTTTTTT,CASSFATSGVTGELFF
few,NA,TRBJ2-7,TRBV9,TGTGCCAGCAGCGTAGTTTCCTACGAGCAGTACTTC,CASSVVSYEQYF
NA,NA,TRBJ1-3,TRBV6-1,TGTGCCAGCAGTGAATCCGGAGCCCATCAAGGAAACACCATATATTTT,CASSESGAHQGNTIYF
NA,NA,TRBJ2-2,TRBV19,TGTGCCAGTAGTATCCCCGGGAGTCGAGGCGGGGAGCTGTTTTTT,CASSIPGSRGGELFF
once,NA,TRBJ1-1,TRBV28,TGTGCCAGCAACAGACAGATGAACACTGAAGCTTTCTTT,CASNRQMNTEAFF
NA,TRBD1,TRBJ1-3,TRBV6-1,TGTGCCAGCAGCGAGGGACAGGGAAACACCATATATTTT,CASSEGQGNTIYF
NA,TRBD1,TRBJ1-2,TRBV5-6,TGTGCCAGCAGCCGGGACAGTGGCTACACCTTC,CASSRDSGYTF
NA,TRBD2,TRBJ2-3,TRBV14,TGTGCCAGCAGCCAGAGGGGCGGGAGTGGTGCAGATACGCAGTATTTT,CASSQRGGSGADTQYF
NA,NA,TRBJ2-7,TRBV10-2,TGCGCCAGCAGAATTGGTAGGGGAGTTCGGGTGGAGCAGTACTTC,CASRIGRGVRVEQYF
NA,TRBD1,TRBJ1-1,TRBV19,TGTGCCAGTAGTATAGGTTCAGGGGGAACTGAAGCTTTCTTT,CASSIGSGGTEAFF
few,NA,TRBJ2-5,TRBV5-5,TGTGCCAGCAGCTTGACAGACCAAGAGACCCAGTACTTC,CASSLTDQETQYF
NA,TRBD1,TRBJ2-4,TRBV18,TGTGCCAGCTCACGGGGACAGGATTTCAAAAACATTCAGTACTTC,CASSRGQDFKNIQYF
NA,NA,TRBJ2-1,TRBV7-2,TGTGCCAGCGGACTAACGGTGCTCGTCGGGAATGAGCAGTTCTTC,CASGLTVLVGNEQFF
NA,NA,TRBJ2-2,TRBV19,TGTGCCAGTAGTCTGAGGGGCAGGGGCTTGGCCGGGGAGCTGTTTTTT,CASSLRGRGLAGELFF
few,NA,TRBJ1-2,TRBV29-1,TGCAGCGTTGAAGTGGTGGGGTATGGCTACACCTTC,CSVEVVGYGYTF
NA,TRBD2,TRBJ2-7,TRBV13,TGTGCCAGCCGGCGAACCCTAGCGGGTGCTCCCTACGAGCAGTACTTC,CASRRTLAGAPYEQYF
few,NA,TRBJ2-2,TRBV5-1,TGCGCCAGCAGAACAGGAAACACCGGGGAGCTGTTTTTT,CASRTGNTGELFF
NA,TRBD1,TRBJ1-1,TRBV10-3,TGTGCCATCAGTGCCAGGACAGGGATTAATGAAGCTTTCTTT,CAISARTGINEAFF
NA,TRBD2,TRBJ2-1,TRBV7-9,TGTGCCTGTCCCGGCGGGAGTTGGGCTTTAGCCTACAATGAGCAGTTCTTC,CACPGGSWALAYNEQFF
NA,NA,TRBJ2-4,TRBV6-5,TGTGCCAGCAGCCGGACGGACGGAGAAAACATTCAGTACTTC,CASSRTDGENIQYF